This T cell receptor beta chain stems from a study of blood T cell repertoires in COVID-19. From germline, CDR1 is LNHNV and CDR2 YYDKDF (reference sequence). This CDR3 contains 14 residues. Trimming removed 2 bases from V and 0 bases from J, with 7 bases in between. Libraries were prepared by immunoSEQ multiplex PCR; TCRdb keeps only in-frame clonotypes and omits some of them. The sample holds more than 150,000 clones; approximately 85% are singletons and the top ten take 9.8%. The chain is built from TRBV15 and TRBJ1-2; D may be TRBD1 (6 bases). The sample was peripheral blood. The receptor was derived from a woman of 80 years or more with acute or convalescent COVID-19. As DNA, the CDR3 is TGTGCCACCAGCAGACAGGGGTCTAACTATGGCTACACCTTC. It encodes CATSRQGSNYGYTF.